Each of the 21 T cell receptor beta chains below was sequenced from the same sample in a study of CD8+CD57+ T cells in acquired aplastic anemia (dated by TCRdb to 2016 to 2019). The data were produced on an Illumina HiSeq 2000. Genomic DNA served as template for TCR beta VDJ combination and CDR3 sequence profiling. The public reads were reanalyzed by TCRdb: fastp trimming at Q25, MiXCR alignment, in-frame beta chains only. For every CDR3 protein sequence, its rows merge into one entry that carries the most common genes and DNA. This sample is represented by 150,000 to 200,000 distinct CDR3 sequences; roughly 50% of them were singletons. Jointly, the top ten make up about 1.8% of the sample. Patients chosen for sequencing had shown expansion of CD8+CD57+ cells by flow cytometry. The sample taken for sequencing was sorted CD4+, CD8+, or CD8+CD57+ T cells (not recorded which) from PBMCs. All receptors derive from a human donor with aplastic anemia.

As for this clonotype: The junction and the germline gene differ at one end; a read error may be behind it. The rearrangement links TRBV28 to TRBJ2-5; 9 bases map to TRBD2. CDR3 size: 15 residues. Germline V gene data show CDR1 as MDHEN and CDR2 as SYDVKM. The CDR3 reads CVSSPPSSGGETQYF. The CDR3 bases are TGTGTCAGCAGTCCCCCAAGTAGCGGGGGAGAGACCCAGTACTTC.

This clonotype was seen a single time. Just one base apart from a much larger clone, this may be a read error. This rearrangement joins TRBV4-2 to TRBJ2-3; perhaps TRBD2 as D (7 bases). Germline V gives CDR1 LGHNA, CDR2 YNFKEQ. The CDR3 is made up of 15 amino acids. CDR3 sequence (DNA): TGTGCCAGCAGCCAAGGGGGGGGCAGCACAGATACGCAGTGTTTT. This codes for CASSQGGGSTDTQCF.

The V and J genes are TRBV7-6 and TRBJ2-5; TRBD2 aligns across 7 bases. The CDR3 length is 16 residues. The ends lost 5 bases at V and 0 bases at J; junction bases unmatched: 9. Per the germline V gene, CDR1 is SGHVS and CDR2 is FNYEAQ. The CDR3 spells CASSDNYGTNQETQYF. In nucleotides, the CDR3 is TGTGCCAGCAGCGATAATTACGGGACTAACCAAGAGACCCAGTACTTC.

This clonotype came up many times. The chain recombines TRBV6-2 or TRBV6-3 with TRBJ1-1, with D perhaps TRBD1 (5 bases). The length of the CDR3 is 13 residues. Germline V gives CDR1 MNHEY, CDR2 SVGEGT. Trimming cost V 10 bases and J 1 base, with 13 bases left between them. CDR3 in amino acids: CAILRTPNTEAFF. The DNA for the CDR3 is TGTGCCATTCTACGGACACCGAACACTGAAGCTTTCTTT.

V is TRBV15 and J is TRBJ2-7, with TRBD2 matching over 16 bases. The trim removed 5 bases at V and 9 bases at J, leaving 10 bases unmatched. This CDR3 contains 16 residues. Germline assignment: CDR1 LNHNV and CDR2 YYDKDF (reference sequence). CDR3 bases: TGTGCCACCAGCGGACCGGGACTAGCGGGAGGGCCAGTGCAGTACTTC. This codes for CATSGPGLAGGPVQYF.

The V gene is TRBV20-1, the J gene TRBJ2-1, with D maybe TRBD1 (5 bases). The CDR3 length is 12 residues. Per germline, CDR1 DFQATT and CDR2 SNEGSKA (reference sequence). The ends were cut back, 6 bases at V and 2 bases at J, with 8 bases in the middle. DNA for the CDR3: TGCAGTGCCACGGACACCTACAATGAGCAGTTCTTC. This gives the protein CSATDTYNEQFF.

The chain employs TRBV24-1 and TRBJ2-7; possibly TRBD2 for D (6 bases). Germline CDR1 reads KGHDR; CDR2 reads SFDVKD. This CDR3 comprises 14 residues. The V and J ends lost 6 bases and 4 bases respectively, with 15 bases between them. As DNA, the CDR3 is TGTGCCACCAGTACCGGGACTCCTCCGTACGAGCAGTACTTC. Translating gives CATSTGTPPYEQYF.

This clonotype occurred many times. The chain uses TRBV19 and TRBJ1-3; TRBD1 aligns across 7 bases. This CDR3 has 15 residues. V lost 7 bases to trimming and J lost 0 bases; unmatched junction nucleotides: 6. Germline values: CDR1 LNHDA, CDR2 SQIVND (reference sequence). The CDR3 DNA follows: TGTGCCAGTATTAAAACAGGGGCCTCTGGAAACACCATATATTTT. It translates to CASIKTGASGNTIYF.

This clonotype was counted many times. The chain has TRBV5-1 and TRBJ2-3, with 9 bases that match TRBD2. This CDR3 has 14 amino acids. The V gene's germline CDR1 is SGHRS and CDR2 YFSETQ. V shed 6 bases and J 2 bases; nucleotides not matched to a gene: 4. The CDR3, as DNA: TGCGCCAGCACGGTAGCGGGGGCCACAGATACGCAGTATTTT. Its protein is CASTVAGATDTQYF.

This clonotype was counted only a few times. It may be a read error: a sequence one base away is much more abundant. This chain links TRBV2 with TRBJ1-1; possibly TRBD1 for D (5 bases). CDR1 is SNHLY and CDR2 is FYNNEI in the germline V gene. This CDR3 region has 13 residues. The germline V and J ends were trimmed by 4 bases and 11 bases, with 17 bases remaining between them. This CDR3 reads CASSGRTRGRAFF. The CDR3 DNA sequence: TGTGCCAGCAGTGGTAGGACAAGGGGCCGGGCTTTCTTT.

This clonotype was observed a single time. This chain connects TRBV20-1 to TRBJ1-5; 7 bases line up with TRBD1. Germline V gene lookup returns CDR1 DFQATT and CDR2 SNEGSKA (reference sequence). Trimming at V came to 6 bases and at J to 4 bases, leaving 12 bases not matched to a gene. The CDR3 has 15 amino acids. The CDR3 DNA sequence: TGCAGTGCCGAGTATTCGGGACAGCCTAATCAGCCCCAGCATTTT. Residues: CSAEYSGQPNQPQHF.

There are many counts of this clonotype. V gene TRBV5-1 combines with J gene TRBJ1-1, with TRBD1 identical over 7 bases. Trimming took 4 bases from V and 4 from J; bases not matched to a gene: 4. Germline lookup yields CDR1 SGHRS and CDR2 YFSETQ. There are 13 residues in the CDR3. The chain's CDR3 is CASSQTGFTEAFF. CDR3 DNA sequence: TGCGCCAGCAGCCAGACAGGGTTCACTGAAGCTTTCTTT.

CDR3 DNA sequence: TGTGCCAGTAGTATAGGGGTACACAATCAGCCCCAGCATTTT. Its translation is CASSIGVHNQPQHF. This rearrangement joins TRBV19 to TRBJ1-5; unclear D gene. The germline V and J ends were trimmed by 1 base and 3 bases, with 7 bases remaining between them. Per the germline V gene, CDR1 is LNHDA and CDR2 is SQIVND (reference sequence). The CDR3 contains 14 residues.

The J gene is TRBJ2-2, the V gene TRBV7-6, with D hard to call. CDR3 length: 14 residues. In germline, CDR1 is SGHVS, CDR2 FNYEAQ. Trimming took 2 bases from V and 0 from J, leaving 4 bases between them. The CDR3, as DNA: TGTGCCAGCAGCTTACTAGCGAACACCGGGGAGCTGTTTTTT. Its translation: CASSLLANTGELFF.

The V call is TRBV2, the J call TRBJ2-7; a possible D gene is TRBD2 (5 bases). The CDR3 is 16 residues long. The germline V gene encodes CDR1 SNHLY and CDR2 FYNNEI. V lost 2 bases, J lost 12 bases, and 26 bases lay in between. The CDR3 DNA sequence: TGTGCCAGCAGTGAAATACTTCCGGGGAGCTCCTACGAGTGGTACTTC. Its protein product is CASSEILPGSSYEWYF.

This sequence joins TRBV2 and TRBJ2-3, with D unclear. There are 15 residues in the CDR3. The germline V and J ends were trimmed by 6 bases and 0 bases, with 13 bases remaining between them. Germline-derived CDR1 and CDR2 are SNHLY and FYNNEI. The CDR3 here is CASSPRLGSTDTQYF. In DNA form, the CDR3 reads TGTGCCAGCAGCCCTCGATTGGGGAGCACAGATACGCAGTATTTT.

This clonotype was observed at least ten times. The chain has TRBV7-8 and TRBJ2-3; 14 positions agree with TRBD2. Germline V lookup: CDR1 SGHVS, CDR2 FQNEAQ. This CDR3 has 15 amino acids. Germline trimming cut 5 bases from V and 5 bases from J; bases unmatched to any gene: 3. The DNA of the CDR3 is TGTGCCAGCAGCCCAGGACTAGCGGGAGGAGATACGCAGTATTTT. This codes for CASSPGLAGGDTQYF.

The CDR3 region is CATSDYRATEAFF. The DNA of the CDR3 is TGTGCCACCAGTGATTATAGGGCGACTGAAGCTTTCTTT. This rearrangement joins TRBV24-1 to TRBJ1-1, with D unresolved. Germline-derived CDR1 and CDR2 are KGHDR and SFDVKD. This CDR3 is built from 13 residues. V was pared by 2 bases and J by 5 bases, with 8 bases between.

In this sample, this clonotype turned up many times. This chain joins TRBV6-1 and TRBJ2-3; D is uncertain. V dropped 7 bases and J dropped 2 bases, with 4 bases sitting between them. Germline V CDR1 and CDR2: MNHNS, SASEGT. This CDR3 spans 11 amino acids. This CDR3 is CASMTTDTQYF. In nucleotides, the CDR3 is TGTGCCAGCATGACCACAGATACGCAGTATTTT.

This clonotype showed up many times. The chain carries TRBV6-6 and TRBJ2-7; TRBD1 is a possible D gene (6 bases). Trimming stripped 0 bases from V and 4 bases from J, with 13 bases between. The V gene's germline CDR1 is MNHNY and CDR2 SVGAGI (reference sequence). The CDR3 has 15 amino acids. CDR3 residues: CASSYSYSGQYEQYF. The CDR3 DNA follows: TGTGCCAGCAGTTACTCCTACTCCGGACAGTACGAGCAGTACTTC.

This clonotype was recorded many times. CDR3 sequence reads: CASRATGTGDNSPLHF. CDR3 nucleotides: TGTGCCAGCAGAGCCACAGGGACCGGGGATAATTCACCCCTCCACTTT. The chain joins TRBV6-1 to TRBJ1-6, with TRBD1 as a possible D gene (6 bases). The CDR3 runs to 16 residues. V was clipped by 6 bases and J by 5 bases, with 17 bases between them. The germline V gene encodes CDR1 MNHNS and CDR2 SASEGT.